A single sample is the source of the 29 T cell receptor beta chains below, sequenced in a study of cytomegalovirus exposure and HLA in healthy donors. Amplification used 60 Vbeta primers and 13 Jbeta primers. Produced via immunoSEQ multiplex PCR; TCRdb's table is partial and in-frame only. Of about 160,000 clones in the sample, about 73% were seen once. Input material: PBMCs. The source of these receptors is a woman in her forties in good health and CMV-seronegative.

The chain joins TRBV6-1 to TRBJ1-1; 12 bases are a match to TRBD1. The germline V gene has CDR1 MNHNS and CDR2 SASEGT. Trimming removed 2 bases from V and 1 base from J; junction bases left unmatched: 8. This CDR3 region has 18 residues. Written as DNA, the CDR3 is TGTGCCAGCAGTGAACACGGGACAGGGGGCTGGGAGAACACTGAAGCTTTCTTT. Translated: CASSEHGTGGWENTEAFF.

The CDR3 DNA is TGTGCCAGCAGCTTAGTTCGGTGGAGCTGGGGAGTCTATGGCTACACCTTC. Translation: CASSLVRWSWGVYGYTF. The chain links TRBV7-8 to TRBJ1-2; D is unclear. This CDR3 contains 17 residues. Germline V gene lookup returns CDR1 SGHVS and CDR2 FQNEAQ. V was pared by 1 base and J by 4 bases, with 19 bases between.

J is TRBJ2-4 and V is TRBV5-1, with D perhaps matching TRBD2 (6 bases). Per the germline V gene, CDR1 is SGHRS and CDR2 is YFSETQ. Deletions cut 0 bases from V and 7 bases from J, with 17 bases between. There are 16 residues in the CDR3. CDR3 sequence reads: CASSLARGGVGNIQYF. Written as DNA, the CDR3 is TGCGCCAGCAGCTTGGCTAGGGGCGGGGTCGGGAACATTCAGTACTTC.

J is TRBJ2-6 and V is TRBV19; a weak D match, TRBD2 (6 bases). The germline gives CDR1 LNHDA, CDR2 SQIVND (reference sequence). This CDR3 has 18 amino acids. Trimming removed 3 bases at V and 2 bases at J, with 17 bases between. This CDR3 reads CASSIQVAGWAGANVLTF. CDR3 coding DNA: TGTGCCAGTAGTATTCAAGTTGCGGGGTGGGCTGGGGCCAACGTCCTGACTTTC.

This rearrangement joins TRBV5-6 to TRBJ2-1; maybe TRBD1 (5 bases). The germline V and J ends were trimmed by 4 bases and 9 bases, with 14 bases remaining between them. This CDR3 is built from 13 residues. Germline assignment: CDR1 SGHDT and CDR2 YYEEEE. CDR3 loop: CASSLKGVPEQFF. For the CDR3, the DNA is TGTGCCAGCAGCCTAAAAGGGGTACCTGAGCAGTTCTTC.

The gene calls are TRBV7-7 and TRBJ2-3; TRBD1 matches at 7 bases. The CDR3 runs 15 residues. Germline CDR1 and CDR2: SSHAT and FNYEAQ (reference sequence). V was clipped by 5 bases and J by 3 bases; unmatched bases: 8. CDR3 sequence: CASSPQGVLTDTQYF. The CDR3 DNA is TGTGCCAGCAGCCCGCAGGGGGTGTTGACAGATACGCAGTATTTT.

This clone has a single count. J is TRBJ2-5 and V is TRBV5-1; 9 bases are shared with TRBD2. This CDR3 contains 15 residues. CDR1 and CDR2 (germline): SGHRS, YFSETQ. Losses at the gene ends were 0 bases for V and 2 bases for J; bases not matched to a gene: 2. As DNA, the CDR3 is TGCGCCAGCAGCTTGGCTCTAGCGGGGCAAGAGACCCAGTACTTC. Its protein product is CASSLALAGQETQYF.

The chain combines TRBV4-1 with TRBJ1-5; no firm D call. CDR1 MGHRA and CDR2 YSYEKL come from the germline V gene. This CDR3 spans 15 amino acids. The ends were cut back, 1 base at V and 4 bases at J, with 11 bases in the middle. The CDR3 spells CASSQVSSANQPQHF. The DNA for the CDR3 is TGCGCCAGCAGCCAAGTATCAAGTGCGAATCAGCCCCAGCATTTT.

V gene TRBV5-6 combines with J gene TRBJ1-6; 11 bases fit TRBD1. The CDR3 is made up of 15 amino acids. Germline V gene lookup returns CDR1 SGHDT and CDR2 YYEEEE. V was clipped by 3 bases and J by 4 bases; unmatched bases: 0. In DNA form, the CDR3 reads TGTGCCAGCAGCTGGGACAGGGGGTATAATTCACCCCTCCACTTT. Translation: CASSWDRGYNSPLHF.

The genes are TRBV18 and TRBJ2-7; D not certain. The CDR3 is 15 residues long. Trimming left V 0 bases short and J 2 bases short, with 11 bases between. Germline V lookup: CDR1 KGHSH, CDR2 LQKENI. The CDR3 protein is CASSPPQARTYEQYF. The CDR3, as DNA: TGTGCCAGCTCACCACCGCAGGCGCGAACCTACGAGCAGTACTTC.

V is TRBV6-6 and J is TRBJ1-4; no clear D. V shed 2 bases and J shed 14 bases, with 12 bases lying between them. CDR3 length: 12 amino acids. Germline CDR1 reads MNHNY; CDR2 reads SVGAGI (reference sequence). The CDR3 sequence is CASSYEGQRLFF. In DNA form, the CDR3 reads TGTGCCAGCAGTTACGAGGGCCAGCGGCTGTTTTTT.

This clone has more than one count but fewer than ten. The J gene is TRBJ1-2, the V gene TRBV5-1; TRBD1 agrees at 8 bases. This CDR3 spans 16 amino acids. Germline CDR1 is SGHRS and CDR2 is YFSETQ. V was pared by 4 bases and J by 4 bases, with 12 bases of the junction left unmatched. The CDR3 is CASSNSGTGVLYGYTF. CDR3 DNA: TGCGCCAGCAGCAACTCCGGGACAGGAGTCCTCTATGGCTACACCTTC.

The chain combines TRBV5-4 with TRBJ2-5; D may be TRBD2 (5 bases). This CDR3 spans 15 amino acids. The ends were cut back, 3 bases at V and 4 bases at J, with 16 bases in the middle. CDR1 and CDR2 (germline): SGHNT, YYREEE (reference sequence). CDR3 amino acids: CASSYLAGAGETQYF. The CDR3 nucleotides are TGTGCCAGCAGCTACCTTGCGGGTGCCGGAGAGACCCAGTACTTC.

The rearrangement links TRBV28 to TRBJ1-6; 8 bases line up with TRBD1. CDR1 and CDR2 (germline): MDHEN, SYDVKM. V lost 4 bases, J lost 10 bases, and 6 bases stayed unmatched. CDR3 length: 14 residues. The CDR3 loop reads CASSSYRGYSPLHF. The CDR3 nucleotides read TGTGCCAGCAGTTCTTACAGGGGGTACTCACCCCTCCACTTT.

The V and J genes are TRBV7-8 and TRBJ2-7; perhaps TRBD1 as D (6 bases). The germline gives CDR1 SGHVS, CDR2 FQNEAQ. V lost 9 bases to trimming and J lost 3 bases, with 12 bases between them. This CDR3 has 12 amino acids. Here the CDR3 reads CASMSRGYEQYF. CDR3 in DNA: TGTGCCAGTATGTCCAGGGGCTACGAGCAGTACTTC.

The chain uses TRBV28 and TRBJ1-2, with a possible D match to TRBD1 (6 bases). The germline gives CDR1 MDHEN, CDR2 SYDVKM. The ends were cut back, 8 bases at V and 4 bases at J, with 14 bases in the middle. This CDR3 is built from 13 residues. The CDR3 sequence: CASETGYPYGYTF. The CDR3 region has the DNA TGTGCCAGCGAGACAGGTTACCCCTATGGCTACACCTTC.

This clone has just a few counts. The chain has TRBV5-5 and TRBJ2-7, with TRBD2 matching over 8 bases. The CDR3 is made up of 14 amino acids. Germline values: CDR1 SGHKS, CDR2 YYEKEE (reference sequence). V was clipped by 3 bases and J by 1 base; unmatched bases: 3. The CDR3 nucleotides are TGTGCCAGCAGCTGGAGCGGGGGATCCTACGAGCAGTACTTC. Its translation: CASSWSGGSYEQYF.

This clone was observed once. The chain employs TRBV5-1 and TRBJ1-4; D gene uncertain. V was pared by 2 bases and J by 0 bases, with 8 bases between. Germline CDR1 reads SGHRS; CDR2 reads YFSETQ. CDR3 length equals 15 residues. The CDR3, as DNA: TGCGCCAGCAGCTTTTGGGGAGCAACTAATGAAAAACTGTTTTTT. Encoded protein: CASSFWGATNEKLFF.

The chain links TRBV4-1 to TRBJ2-7, with TRBD2 identical over 9 bases. Germline lookup yields CDR1 MGHRA and CDR2 YSYEKL. This CDR3 comprises 15 residues. V lost 1 base to trimming and J lost 4 bases; unmatched junction nucleotides: 5. CDR3 in amino acids: CASSQGGLARYEQYF. The CDR3 coding sequence is TGCGCCAGCAGCCAAGGGGGACTAGCTAGATACGAGCAGTACTTC.

The chain recombines TRBV2 with TRBJ1-2; 8 bases fit TRBD1. There are 15 residues in the CDR3. Germline V gene data show CDR1 as SNHLY and CDR2 as FYNNEI. The junction had 4 bases not matched to a gene; V was cut back by 0 bases and J by 4 bases. The CDR3: CASSEAGQGLYGYTF. The CDR3 bases are TGTGCCAGCAGTGAAGCCGGACAGGGCCTCTATGGCTACACCTTC.

This clone occurred once. The chain has TRBV29-1 and TRBJ2-1; D perhaps matches TRBD2 (5 bases). The CDR3 totals 14 residues. Germline loops: CDR1 SQVTM, CDR2 ANQGSEA. V lost 4 bases, J lost 4 bases, and 14 bases lay in between. CDR3 sequence: CSVVGLALYNEQFF. For the CDR3, the DNA is TGCAGCGTTGTAGGCCTAGCCCTATACAATGAGCAGTTCTTC.

J is TRBJ1-5 and V is TRBV2; weak D call: TRBD1 (5 bases). Germline V lookup: CDR1 SNHLY, CDR2 FYNNEI. CDR3 length: 15 residues. V gave up 4 bases and J gave up 5 bases, with 15 bases separating them. The CDR3 sequence: CASSVLQGRYQPQHF. The CDR3, as DNA: TGTGCCAGCAGTGTACTCCAGGGCCGATATCAGCCCCAGCATTTT.

This chain links TRBV10-2 with TRBJ1-2, with a weak D call TRBD1 (6 bases). V was clipped by 7 bases and J by 4 bases, with 7 bases between them. Germline CDR1 reads WSHSY; CDR2 reads SAAADI. The CDR3 runs 11 residues. The chain's CDR3 is CASTDSYGYTF. For the CDR3, the DNA is TGCGCCAGCACGGACAGCTATGGCTACACCTTC.

The V call is TRBV7-9, the J call TRBJ1-4, with D unclear. The CDR3 length is 18 residues. Looked up from germline, CDR1 is SEHNR and CDR2 is FQNEAQ (reference sequence). Trimming shortened V by 5 bases and J by 4 bases, and 23 bases separated the two germline ends. CDR3 residues: CASSGAPTSNVLNEKLFF. In nucleotides, the CDR3 is TGTGCCAGCAGCGGAGCCCCCACCTCCAACGTCCTTAATGAAAAACTGTTTTTT.

The chain carries TRBV10-3 and TRBJ1-1; TRBD1 matches 11 bases. CDR3 length: 18 residues. Trimming cost V 3 bases and J 1 base; bases outside gene matches: 10. Germline CDR1 reads ENHRY; CDR2 reads SYGVKD. CDR3 protein: CAISEGGQGARGNTEAFF. CDR3 in DNA: TGTGCCATCAGTGAAGGCGGACAGGGGGCAAGGGGGAACACTGAAGCTTTCTTT.

The chain has TRBV6-4 and TRBJ2-3; TRBD2 matches at 7 bases. This CDR3 is 14 amino acids long. V was pared by 3 bases and J by 4 bases, with 4 bases of the junction left unmatched. Germline V gene lookup returns CDR1 MRHNA and CDR2 SNTAGT. The CDR3 spells CASSEGGFPDTQYF. DNA for the CDR3: TGTGCCAGCAGTGAGGGGGGGTTTCCAGATACGCAGTATTTT.

The chain uses TRBV5-4 and TRBJ1-2; possible D gene TRBD1, 6 bases. The CDR3 consists of 13 residues. Trimming cost V 1 base and J 4 bases, with 8 bases left between them. The V gene's germline CDR1 is SGHNT and CDR2 YYREEE (reference sequence). The CDR3 bases are TGTGCCAGCAGCTTGATGGGGGCCTATGGCTACACCTTC. It is translated as CASSLMGAYGYTF.

J is TRBJ2-7 and V is TRBV5-1; 14 nucleotides agree with TRBD2. With 0 bases clipped from V and 6 bases from J, the junction kept 5 bases outside the gene matches. From germline, CDR1 is SGHRS and CDR2 YFSETQ. The CDR3 runs 16 residues. CDR3 amino acids: CASSLDSGTSGGEQYF. In nucleotides, the CDR3 is TGCGCCAGCAGCTTGGATTCCGGGACTAGCGGGGGCGAGCAGTACTTC. Using reference TRBV5-1 and TRBJ2-7 for the parts outside the CDR3, the full variable domain is KAGVTQTPRYLIKTRGQQVTLSCSPISGHRSVSWYQQTPGQGLQFLFEYFSETQRNKGNFPGRFSGRQFSNSRSEMNVSTLELGDSALYLCASSLDSGTSGGEQYFGPGTRLTVT.

The chain links TRBV6-5 to TRBJ1-2; 10 nucleotides match TRBD1. CDR1 MNHEY and CDR2 SVGAGI come from the germline V gene. The V gene end was trimmed by 6 bases and the J gene end by 1 base; junction bases not matched to a gene: 5. This CDR3 contains 15 residues. CDR3 in amino acids: CASRLWTGGNYGYTF. DNA of the CDR3: TGTGCCAGCAGACTCTGGACAGGGGGTAACTATGGCTACACCTTC.